The 29 T cell receptor beta chains below come from one sample, sequenced in a study of blood T cell repertoires in COVID-19. The assay was immunoSEQ multiplex PCR, and TCRdb's table has in-frame clones only and misses some. The repertoire holds about 180,000 clones, with around 85% as singletons. The material sequenced was peripheral blood. The receptors stem from a person aged 70 to 85 with COVID-19, enrolled during active disease.

The rearrangement links TRBV29-1 to TRBJ2-7; weak D call: TRBD2 (6 bases). CDR1 is SQVTM, CDR2 ANQGSEA, per germline. The CDR3 covers 14 residues. The V end was cut by 1 base, the J end by 5 bases, with 15 bases between. Written as DNA, the CDR3 is TGCAGCGTTGAAGTAGGTAGGGGACTCCACGAGCAGTACTTC. Translation gives CSVEVGRGLHEQYF.

The V call is TRBV3-1 (or the pseudogene TRBV3-2), the J call TRBJ1-4, with D tentatively TRBD1 (6 bases). Trimming left V 0 bases short and J 3 bases short, with 14 bases between. Germline-derived CDR1 and CDR2 are LGHDT and YNNKEL (reference sequence). The length of the CDR3 is 17 residues. The CDR3 loop reads CASSQDRGGISNEKLFF. Here the CDR3 DNA reads TGTGCCAGCAGCCAAGATAGAGGGGGAATATCTAATGAAAAACTGTTTTTT.

CDR3 protein: CASSLASAGPYEQYF. The CDR3 DNA reads as TGTGCCAGCAGCTTAGCATCAGCGGGTCCTTACGAGCAGTACTTC. This chain connects TRBV5-5 to TRBJ2-7; D may be TRBD2 (6 bases). V was trimmed by 2 bases and J by 4 bases, leaving 16 bases between them. This CDR3 is built from 15 residues. Germline lookup yields CDR1 SGHKS and CDR2 YYEKEE (reference sequence).

The CDR3 DNA sequence: TGTGCCAGCAGCGCAACCGGGACAGGATACAATGAGCAGTTCTTC. Translation: CASSATGTGYNEQFF. The chain carries TRBV9 and TRBJ2-1; TRBD1 matches 8 bases. Per the germline V gene, CDR1 is SGDLS and CDR2 is YYNGEE. V gave up 3 bases and J gave up 4 bases; unmatched junction bases: 6. The CDR3 has 15 residues.

The chain carries TRBV6-5 and TRBJ2-1; 10 positions agree with TRBD2. Germline lookup yields CDR1 MNHEY and CDR2 SVGAGI. With V trimmed by 2 bases and J by 1 base, 2 bases remained unmatched. The CDR3 is 16 amino acids. The CDR3 loop reads CASSYASGGSYNEQFF. CDR3 in DNA: TGTGCCAGCAGTTACGCTAGCGGGGGTTCCTACAATGAGCAGTTCTTC.

In this sample, this clone turned up a few times. This sequence joins TRBV6-5 and TRBJ1-5; unclear D gene. CDR1 MNHEY and CDR2 SVGAGI come from the germline V gene. V lost 6 bases and J lost 5, with 8 bases in between. This CDR3 has 12 residues. The CDR3 loop reads CASRGRDQPQHF. In DNA, the CDR3 is TGTGCCAGCAGGGGGAGAGATCAGCCCCAGCATTTT.

The chain employs TRBV20-1 and TRBJ2-7, with D possibly TRBD2 on 6 matching bases. The CDR3 has 17 residues. From germline, CDR1 is DFQATT and CDR2 SNEGSKA (reference sequence). Trimming shortened V by 3 bases and J by 4 bases, and 25 bases separated the two germline ends. The CDR3 nucleotides read TGCAGTGCTAGTCCCCCGGGAGTAAGTGGAGGGACTTACGAGCAGTACTTC. Encoded protein: CSASPPGVSGGTYEQYF.

V gene TRBV27 combines with J gene TRBJ2-7; D unresolved. The CDR3 loop spans 14 amino acids. Germline V gene lookup returns CDR1 MNHEY and CDR2 SMNVEV (reference sequence). V was pared by 6 bases and J by 1 base, with 13 bases between. CDR3 sequence (DNA): TGTGCCAGCAGACGGAGATTGAGATCCTACGAGCAGTACTTC. Translating it yields CASRRRLRSYEQYF.

This chain joins TRBV19 and TRBJ1-2, with TRBD1 matching over 8 bases. The V gene end was trimmed by 5 bases and the J gene end by 3 bases; junction bases not matched to a gene: 5. Germline assignment: CDR1 LNHDA and CDR2 SQIVND (reference sequence). CDR3 length: 14 amino acids. In nucleotides, the CDR3 is TGTGCCAGTAGTGTGGCAGGGGGCGACTATGGCTACACCTTC. Protein product: CASSVAGGDYGYTF.

The genes are TRBV6-6 and TRBJ2-1; D unclear. Between the trimmed V and J ends, which lost 6 bases and 10 bases, there was a span of 13 bases. Germline V CDR1 and CDR2: MNHNY, SVGAGI (reference sequence). The CDR3 loop spans 12 amino acids. The CDR3 protein is CASRTGQQEQFF. CDR3 DNA sequence: TGTGCCAGCAGAACTGGGCAGCAGGAGCAGTTCTTC.

The V and J genes are TRBV5-6 and TRBJ2-2, with 9 bases aligning to TRBD2. In germline, CDR1 is SGHDT, CDR2 YYEEEE. Unmatched junction bases numbered 6, after V lost 1 base and J lost 5 bases. The CDR3 runs 16 residues. Here the CDR3 reads CASSLLAGDGTGELFF. CDR3 coding DNA: TGTGCCAGCAGCTTGTTAGCGGGAGATGGAACCGGGGAGCTGTTTTTT. The full variable domain, in which reference TRBV5-6 and TRBJ2-2 provide the parts outside the CDR3, is DAGVTQSPTHLIKTRGQQVTLRCSPKSGHDTVSWYQQALGQGPQFIFQYYEEEERQRGNFPDRFSGHQFPNYSSELNVNALLLGDSALYLCASSLLAGDGTGELFFGEGSRLTVL.

The V gene is TRBV4-3, the J gene TRBJ1-4, with D possibly matching TRBD1 (5 bases). The germline CDR1 and CDR2 sequences are LGHNA and YSLEER. V shed 4 bases and J shed 10 bases, with 13 bases lying between them. This CDR3 has 13 amino acids. The chain's CDR3 is CASSPPGGGKLFF. The DNA for the CDR3 is TGCGCCAGCAGCCCCCCGGGGGGGGGAAAACTGTTTTTT.

The J gene is TRBJ2-3, the V gene TRBV11-2; tentative D call: TRBD2 (7 bases). The CDR3 is 15 residues long. Germline V CDR1 and CDR2: SGHAT, FQNNGV. The V end was cut by 3 bases, the J end by 6 bases, with 16 bases between. DNA of the CDR3: TGTGCCAGCAGCTTCAGTGGGGGGGCATGGGATACGCAGTATTTT. Its translation: CASSFSGGAWDTQYF. Full variable domain (outside the CDR3, taken from reference TRBV11-2 and TRBJ2-3): EAGVAQSPRYKIIEKRQSVAFWCNPISGHATLYWYQQILGQGPKLLIQFQNNGVVDDSQLPKDRFSAERLKGVDSTLKIQPAKLEDSAVYLCASSFSGGAWDTQYFGPGTRLTVL.

The chain has TRBV18 and TRBJ2-2; TRBD2 is a possible D gene (6 bases). This CDR3 contains 14 residues. Germline assignment: CDR1 KGHSH and CDR2 LQKENI. The V gene lost 8 bases and the J gene lost 4 bases, with 14 bases spanning the gap. The chain's CDR3 is CASRDSRRTGELFF. The DNA of the CDR3 is TGTGCCAGCCGGGACTCTCGTCGCACCGGGGAGCTGTTTTTT.

The chain is built from TRBV11-2 and TRBJ2-2, with D possibly TRBD1 on 6 matching bases. V gave up 5 bases and J gave up 1 base, with 8 bases separating them. Germline values: CDR1 SGHAT, CDR2 FQNNGV. The CDR3 is 14 amino acids. The chain's CDR3 is CASSPGQNTGELFF. CDR3 sequence (DNA): TGTGCCAGCAGCCCGGGACAGAACACCGGGGAGCTGTTTTTT.

J is TRBJ2-3 and V is TRBV6-2 or TRBV6-3; 9 bases agree with TRBD2. The trim removed 0 bases at V and 2 bases at J, leaving 12 bases unmatched. This CDR3 is 19 amino acids long. Germline V lookup: CDR1 MNHEY, CDR2 SVGEGT. The chain's CDR3 is CASSYSKLMRLAATDTQYF. The CDR3 region has the DNA TGTGCCAGCAGTTACTCGAAGTTGATGCGACTAGCGGCCACAGATACGCAGTATTTT.

The DNA of the CDR3 is TGTGCCAGCAGCGTTAGCGGGAGAGCTCAAGAGACCCAGTACTTC. It translates to CASSVSGRAQETQYF. This chain links TRBV9 with TRBJ2-5; 9 bases fit TRBD2. Unmatched junction bases numbered 4, after V lost 2 bases and J lost 2 bases. The CDR3 sequence is 15 residues long. Germline V lookup: CDR1 SGDLS, CDR2 YYNGEE.

V gene TRBV7-9 combines with J gene TRBJ2-5, with D possibly TRBD1 on 6 matching bases. CDR3 size: 15 residues. V lost 2 bases and J lost 2, with 12 bases in between. In germline, CDR1 is SEHNR, CDR2 FQNEAQ (reference sequence). CDR3 in amino acids: CASSLRQARQETQYF. The CDR3 DNA reads as TGTGCCAGCAGCTTAAGACAGGCCCGACAAGAGACCCAGTACTTC.

The V gene is TRBV15, the J gene TRBJ2-5; D is uncertain. Germline CDR1 is LNHNV and CDR2 is YYDKDF (reference sequence). CDR3 length equals 13 residues. The V gene lost 0 bases and the J gene lost 7 bases, with 9 bases spanning the gap. CDR3 sequence reads: CATSRDRSWTQYF. Written as DNA, the CDR3 is TGTGCCACCAGCAGAGACAGGTCTTGGACCCAGTACTTC. The whole variable domain, filled in from reference TRBV15 and TRBJ2-5, reads DAMVIQNPRYQVTQFGKPVTLSCSQTLNHNVMYWYQQKSSQAPKLLFHYYDKDFNNEADTPDNFQSRRPNTSFCFLDIRSPGLGDTAMYLCATSRDRSWTQYFGPGTRLLVL.

The chain employs TRBV19 and TRBJ2-1, with a tentative D call TRBD1 (6 bases). V lost 5 bases to trimming and J lost 0 bases, with 11 bases between them. This CDR3 is built from 15 residues. Germline V CDR1 and CDR2: LNHDA, SQIVND (reference sequence). This chain's CDR3 is CASSSGQSSYNEQFF. The CDR3 nucleotides are TGTGCCAGTAGTTCTGGACAGAGCTCCTACAATGAGCAGTTCTTC.

The chain combines TRBV19 with TRBJ2-3; D is undetermined. CDR1 is LNHDA, CDR2 SQIVND, per germline (reference sequence). The CDR3 spans 15 residues. The V end was cut by 3 bases, the J end by 4 bases, with 14 bases between. CDR3 protein: CASSILVRGADTQYF. DNA of the CDR3: TGTGCCAGTAGTATTTTGGTGAGAGGCGCAGATACGCAGTATTTT.

The chain has TRBV29-1 and TRBJ2-7; 8 positions match TRBD2. V lost 4 bases, J lost 6 bases, and 8 bases stayed unmatched. This CDR3 comprises 13 residues. Germline assignment: CDR1 SQVTM and CDR2 ANQGSEA. CDR3 sequence: CSVGGSGGAEQYF. The DNA for the CDR3 is TGCAGCGTTGGGGGGTCGGGAGGGGCCGAGCAGTACTTC.

V usage is TRBV6-5 and J usage is TRBJ2-3, with 9 bases that match TRBD2. From germline, CDR1 is MNHEY and CDR2 SVGAGI. The junction had 3 bases not matched to a gene; V was cut back by 0 bases and J by 5 bases. The CDR3 loop spans 15 amino acids. CDR3 sequence reads: CASSYSTLAGDTQYF. The DNA for the CDR3 is TGTGCCAGCAGTTACTCGACACTAGCGGGAGATACGCAGTATTTT.

V usage is TRBV7-8 and J usage is TRBJ2-1; 11 bases agree with TRBD2. The CDR3 contains 18 residues. V lost 5 bases to trimming and J lost 0 bases; unmatched junction nucleotides: 9. CDR1 is SGHVS, CDR2 FQNEAQ, per germline. As DNA, the CDR3 is TGTGCCAGCAGCCTACGGCTAGCGGGGGGTAACTCCTACAATGAGCAGTTCTTC. Its protein is CASSLRLAGGNSYNEQFF.

J is TRBJ2-2 and V is TRBV4-1; perhaps TRBD1 as D (6 bases). Trimming shortened V by 0 bases and J by 2 bases, and 10 bases separated the two germline ends. This CDR3 spans 16 amino acids. Germline assignment: CDR1 MGHRA and CDR2 YSYEKL. The CDR3 loop is CASSQDSQGNTGELFF. CDR3 DNA: TGCGCCAGCAGCCAAGATTCACAGGGAAACACCGGGGAGCTGTTTTTT.

This clone has only a few counts. The V and J genes are TRBV11-2 and TRBJ2-7; 13 bases are shared with TRBD2. This CDR3 is 18 amino acids long. CDR1 is SGHAT, CDR2 FQNNGV, per germline. Unmatched junction bases numbered 9, after V lost 2 bases and J lost 2 bases. The CDR3 sequence is CASSLYPTGTSGTYEQYF. For the CDR3, the DNA is TGTGCCAGCAGCTTATACCCCACCGGGACTAGCGGGACCTACGAGCAGTACTTC.

The rearrangement joins TRBV29-1 to TRBJ2-3; 7 nucleotides line up with TRBD2. Trimming removed 0 bases from V and 5 bases from J; junction bases left unmatched: 11. Germline V gene sequence: CDR1 SQVTM, CDR2 ANQGSEA. The CDR3 contains 16 residues. CDR3 DNA: TGCAGCGTTGAAGATCGGTGGGAGGGGAAAGGAGATACGCAGTATTTT. It is translated as CSVEDRWEGKGDTQYF.

This chain connects TRBV28 to TRBJ1-1; TRBD1 is a possible D gene (6 bases). CDR3 length: 11 amino acids. Per germline, CDR1 MDHEN and CDR2 SYDVKM. V shed 5 bases and J shed 8 bases, with 9 bases lying between them. CDR3 amino acids: CASSRTVEAFF. CDR3 coding DNA: TGTGCCAGCAGTCGGACAGTGGAAGCTTTCTTT.

CDR3 loop: CASRGGTGDNSPLHF. The CDR3 coding sequence is TGTGCCAGCAGAGGCGGGACTGGAGATAATTCACCCCTCCACTTT. The chain couples TRBV19 to TRBJ1-6; tentatively, D is TRBD1 (5 bases). The germline V gene has CDR1 LNHDA and CDR2 SQIVND (reference sequence). V lost 9 bases and J lost 5, with 17 bases in between. CDR3 length: 15 amino acids.